The 17 T cell receptor beta chains given below trace back to one sample, sequenced in a study of T-cell reconstitution after alpha-beta-depleted transplantation in children. Unique molecular identifiers featured in how the TCRbeta library was prepared. MiXCR was run by TCRdb on the PCR reads, yielding one entry per CDR3 protein. The data show about a million distinct CDR3 sequences, about 29% seen once. The specimen comprised PBMCs, mostly from graft donor cells, sampled 360 days after TCRalphabeta/CD19-depleted stem cell transplant. Every receptor here comes from a boy younger than two who had a stem cell transplant for SCID, so the T cells may come from the graft donor.

At least ten counts were recorded for this clonotype. This rearrangement joins TRBV25-1 to TRBJ2-2, with a tentative D call TRBD2 (6 bases). Trimming cost V 4 bases and J 4 bases, with 10 bases left between them. The CDR3 is 14 amino acids. CDR1 and CDR2 from the germline V gene are MGHDK and SYGVNS. This chain's CDR3 is CASSVGGRTGELFF. CDR3 nucleotides: TGTGCCAGCAGTGTCGGGGGACGCACCGGGGAGCTGTTTTTT.

V usage is TRBV11-2 and J usage is TRBJ2-2; 8 bases are a match to TRBD2. The CDR3 contains 18 residues. The V gene's germline CDR1 is SGHAT and CDR2 FQNNGV. With V trimmed by 0 bases and J by 0 bases, 6 bases remained unmatched. CDR3 nucleotide sequence: TGTGCCAGCAGCTTAGATCCCCGGGGGGGGACGAACACCGGGGAGCTGTTTTTT. It is translated as CASSLDPRGGTNTGELFF.

This clonotype occurred a few times. The chain employs TRBV4-1 and TRBJ2-1; 13 nucleotides line up with TRBD2. Trimming took 3 bases from V and 8 from J; bases not matched to a gene: 4. Per germline, CDR1 MGHRA and CDR2 YSYEKL. The CDR3 consists of 15 residues. Here the CDR3 DNA reads TGCGCCAGCAGCCACCAGACTAGCGGGGGGTATGAGCAGTTCTTC. Protein product: CASSHQTSGGYEQFF.

This clonotype was seen only a few times. This chain uses TRBV12-3 or TRBV12-4 with TRBJ1-6; tentative D call: TRBD1 (5 bases). Trimming removed 5 bases at V and 4 bases at J, with 6 bases between. The CDR3 covers 13 residues. CDR3 residues: CASSGTYNSPLHF. For the CDR3, the DNA is TGTGCCAGCAGTGGGACTTATAATTCACCCCTCCACTTT.

This chain's CDR3 is CSASPQRGGRRETQYF. The DNA of the CDR3 is TGCAGTGCTAGTCCCCAGCGGGGGGGCCGAAGAGAGACCCAGTACTTC. The rearrangement joins TRBV20-1 to TRBJ2-5, with 10 nucleotides matching TRBD2. The CDR3 is 16 amino acids. Per germline, CDR1 DFQATT and CDR2 SNEGSKA (reference sequence). The V and J ends lost 3 bases and 4 bases, in that order; junction bases with no gene match: 11.

This sequence joins TRBV4-2 and TRBJ2-2, with D uncertain. CDR3 size: 14 residues. CDR1 is LGHNA and CDR2 is YNFKEQ in the germline V gene. Trimming shortened V by 4 bases and J by 5 bases, and 11 bases separated the two germline ends. The CDR3: CASSPSSSTGELFF. The CDR3 nucleotides read TGTGCCAGCAGCCCCTCGAGCTCAACCGGGGAGCTGTTTTTT.

The rearrangement uses TRBV29-1 and TRBJ1-1; 9 nucleotides match TRBD1. V lost 3 bases to trimming and J lost 8 bases; unmatched junction nucleotides: 4. The CDR3 has 12 residues. Germline V gene sequence: CDR1 SQVTM, CDR2 ANQGSEA. In DNA form, the CDR3 reads TGCAGCGTTGACACAGGGGGCCGGGAAGCTTTCTTT. This sequence encodes CSVDTGGREAFF.

This clonotype has just a few counts. The chain joins TRBV10-3 to TRBJ2-7; TRBD2 agrees at 7 bases. CDR3 size: 12 residues. V was pared by 9 bases and J by 0 bases, with 2 bases of the junction left unmatched. Germline V gene data show CDR1 as ENHRY and CDR2 as SYGVKD. The CDR3 loop reads CAIAGVSYEQYF. The CDR3 DNA is TGTGCCATTGCGGGGGTCTCCTACGAGCAGTACTTC.

There are a few counts of this clonotype. This rearrangement joins TRBV15 to TRBJ1-1; D is unclear. The CDR3 has 14 residues. In germline, CDR1 is LNHNV, CDR2 YYDKDF (reference sequence). V gave up 5 bases and J gave up 0 bases, with 10 bases separating them. The CDR3 region is CATSPSFMNTEAFF. The CDR3 nucleotides read TGTGCCACCAGCCCATCCTTTATGAACACTGAAGCTTTCTTT.

This clonotype was seen more than once but under ten times. The rearrangement uses TRBV4-3 and TRBJ2-5, with 12 bases that match TRBD2. There are 16 residues in the CDR3. V dropped 2 bases and J dropped 5; count of bases not matched to a gene: 6. Germline CDR1 reads LGHNA; CDR2 reads YSLEER. CDR3 region: CASSQLAGGPLETQYF. The DNA for the CDR3 is TGCGCCAGCAGCCAACTAGCGGGGGGGCCGTTGGAGACCCAGTACTTC.

This clonotype turned up a few times. The V and J genes are TRBV9 and TRBJ2-1; no clear D gene. CDR3 size: 13 residues. Germline values: CDR1 SGDLS, CDR2 YYNGEE. V lost 0 bases and J 5 bases, leaving 6 bases between the germline ends. CDR3 DNA: TGTGCCAGCAGCGTAGCTATGGACAATGAGCAGTTCTTC. Its translation: CASSVAMDNEQFF.

This clonotype came up a few times. The rearrangement links TRBV6-1 to TRBJ1-4; D perhaps matches TRBD1 (6 bases). The germline V gene encodes CDR1 MNHNS and CDR2 SASEGT. The CDR3 spans 15 residues. Trimming took off 4 bases at V and 7 bases at J, with 16 bases between the two ends. As DNA, the CDR3 is TGTGCCAGCAGTGCGCAGGGGCTGATAGGTGAAAAACTGTTTTTT. It is translated as CASSAQGLIGEKLFF.

Only a few counts were recorded for this clonotype. V and J are TRBV4-1 and TRBJ2-7; 13 bases fit TRBD2. V was pared by 1 base and J by 4 bases, with 4 bases of the junction left unmatched. Looked up from germline, CDR1 is MGHRA and CDR2 is YSYEKL. The CDR3 runs 16 residues. In DNA, the CDR3 is TGCGCCAGCAGCCAAGGAGGGACTAGCGGGGTGTACGAGCAGTACTTC. Residues: CASSQGGTSGVYEQYF.

This sequence joins TRBV5-6 and TRBJ2-1, with D maybe TRBD2 (7 bases). The germline V and J ends were trimmed by 2 bases and 0 bases, with 12 bases remaining between them. Germline CDR1 reads SGHDT; CDR2 reads YYEEEE. The CDR3 is 16 residues long. The CDR3 here is CASSFGGRYSYNEQFF. In DNA, the CDR3 is TGTGCCAGCAGCTTCGGGGGGCGGTACTCCTACAATGAGCAGTTCTTC.

The chain uses TRBV20-1 and TRBJ2-1, with D perhaps matching TRBD1 (6 bases). The CDR3 spans 16 residues. V was trimmed by 4 bases and J by 2 bases, leaving 18 bases between them. Per the germline V gene, CDR1 is DFQATT and CDR2 is SNEGSKA (reference sequence). The CDR3, as DNA: TGCAGTGCTATGGGCCGTAGGGGGATTGCCTACAATGAGCAGTTCTTC. This translates into CSAMGRRGIAYNEQFF.

The chain uses TRBV12-3 or TRBV12-4 and TRBJ1-2; D might be TRBD1 (6 bases). The CDR3 length is 16 residues. V shed 4 bases and J shed 8 bases, with 23 bases lying between them. CDR3 loop: CASSSRTDIKLTGYTF. The CDR3 DNA reads as TGTGCCAGCAGTTCAAGGACAGATATAAAGTTGACGGGCTACACCTTC.

The table lists this clonotype with a few counts. The chain uses TRBV9 and TRBJ1-1; D uncertain. Trimming stripped 4 bases from V and 1 base from J, with 20 bases between. Looked up from germline, CDR1 is SGDLS and CDR2 is YYNGEE. This CDR3 is built from 17 residues. As DNA, the CDR3 is TGTGCCAGCAGCCGCAATAGGAATTTTGTGAGGAACACTGAAGCTTTCTTT. This encodes CASSRNRNFVRNTEAFF.